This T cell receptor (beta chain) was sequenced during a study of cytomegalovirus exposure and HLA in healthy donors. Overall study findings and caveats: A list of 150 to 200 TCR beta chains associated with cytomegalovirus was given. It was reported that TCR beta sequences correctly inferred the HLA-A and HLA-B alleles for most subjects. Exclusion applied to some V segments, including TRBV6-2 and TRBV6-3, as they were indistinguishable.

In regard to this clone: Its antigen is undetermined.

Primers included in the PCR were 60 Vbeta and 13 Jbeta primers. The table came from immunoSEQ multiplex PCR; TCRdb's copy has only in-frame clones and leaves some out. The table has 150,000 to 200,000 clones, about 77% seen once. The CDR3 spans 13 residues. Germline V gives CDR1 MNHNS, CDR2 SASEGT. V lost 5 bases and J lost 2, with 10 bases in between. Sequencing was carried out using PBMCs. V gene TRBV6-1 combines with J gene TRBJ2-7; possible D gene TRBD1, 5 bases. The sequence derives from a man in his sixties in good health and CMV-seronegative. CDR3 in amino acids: CASSRTSTYEQYF. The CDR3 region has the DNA TGTGCCAGCAGTAGGACAAGTACCTACGAGCAGTACTTC.